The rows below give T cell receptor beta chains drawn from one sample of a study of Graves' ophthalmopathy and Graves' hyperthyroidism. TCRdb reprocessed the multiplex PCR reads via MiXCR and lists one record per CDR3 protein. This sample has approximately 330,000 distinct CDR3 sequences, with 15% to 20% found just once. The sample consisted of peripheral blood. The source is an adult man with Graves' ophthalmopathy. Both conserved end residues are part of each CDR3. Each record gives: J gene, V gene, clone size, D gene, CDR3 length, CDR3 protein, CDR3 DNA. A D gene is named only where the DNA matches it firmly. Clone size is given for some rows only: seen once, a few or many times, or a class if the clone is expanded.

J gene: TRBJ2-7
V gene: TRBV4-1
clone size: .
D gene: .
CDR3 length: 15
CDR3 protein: CASSQDWAGMYEQYF
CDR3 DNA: TGCGCCAGCAGCCAAGATTGGGCAGGGATGTACGAGCAGTACTTC

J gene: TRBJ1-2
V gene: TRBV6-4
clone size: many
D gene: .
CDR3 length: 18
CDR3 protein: CASRGVAPGARTNYGYTF
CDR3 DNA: TGTGCTTCGCGGGGGGTGGCACCGGGGGCTAGGACTAACTATGGCTACACCTTC

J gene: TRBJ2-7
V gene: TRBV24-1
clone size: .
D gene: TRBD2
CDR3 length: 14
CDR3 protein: CATRASGGAYEQYF
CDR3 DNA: TGTGCCACCAGAGCTAGCGGGGGTGCCTACGAGCAGTACTTC

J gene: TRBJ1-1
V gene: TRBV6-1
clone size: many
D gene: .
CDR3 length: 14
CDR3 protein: CASSVSTTGAEAFF
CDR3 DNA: TGTGCCAGCAGTGTCAGTACGACGGGGGCTGAAGCTTTCTTT

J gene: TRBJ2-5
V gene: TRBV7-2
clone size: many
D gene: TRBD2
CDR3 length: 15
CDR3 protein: CASSSGTSEAETQYF
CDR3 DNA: TGTGCCAGCAGCTCGGGGACTAGCGAGGCAGAGACCCAGTACTTC

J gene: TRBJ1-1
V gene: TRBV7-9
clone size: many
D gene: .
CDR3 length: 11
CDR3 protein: CASSPRDEAFF
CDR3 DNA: TGTGCCAGCAGCCCGAGGGACGAAGCTTTCTTT

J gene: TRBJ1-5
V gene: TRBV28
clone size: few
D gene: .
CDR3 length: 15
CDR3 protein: CASSVRGMGNQPQHF
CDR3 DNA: TGTGCCAGCAGTGTCCGGGGAATGGGCAATCAGCCCCAGCATTTT

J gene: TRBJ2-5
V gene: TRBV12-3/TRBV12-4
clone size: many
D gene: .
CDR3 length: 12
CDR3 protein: CASTRGQETQYF
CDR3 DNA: TGTGCCAGCACCCGGGGACAAGAGACCCAGTACTTC

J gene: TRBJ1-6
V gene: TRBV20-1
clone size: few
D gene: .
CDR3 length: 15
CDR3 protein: CSAKSLEGETSPLHF
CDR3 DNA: TGCAGTGCCAAGTCGCTGGAGGGAGAAACGTCACCCCTCCACTTT

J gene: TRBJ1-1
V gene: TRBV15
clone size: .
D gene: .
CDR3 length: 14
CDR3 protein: CATSRVMDTSEAFF
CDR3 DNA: TGTGCCACCAGCAGAGTGATGGACACCTCTGAAGCTTTCTTT

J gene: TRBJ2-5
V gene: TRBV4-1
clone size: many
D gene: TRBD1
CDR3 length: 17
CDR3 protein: CASSQGFAGGGQETQYF
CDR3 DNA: TGCGCCAGCAGCCAAGGATTCGCAGGGGGTGGGCAAGAGACCCAGTACTTC

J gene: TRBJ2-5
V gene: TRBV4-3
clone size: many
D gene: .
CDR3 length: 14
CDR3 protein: CASSQDRTAETQYF
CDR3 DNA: TGCGCCAGCAGCCAAGATCGGACCGCTGAGACCCAGTACTTC